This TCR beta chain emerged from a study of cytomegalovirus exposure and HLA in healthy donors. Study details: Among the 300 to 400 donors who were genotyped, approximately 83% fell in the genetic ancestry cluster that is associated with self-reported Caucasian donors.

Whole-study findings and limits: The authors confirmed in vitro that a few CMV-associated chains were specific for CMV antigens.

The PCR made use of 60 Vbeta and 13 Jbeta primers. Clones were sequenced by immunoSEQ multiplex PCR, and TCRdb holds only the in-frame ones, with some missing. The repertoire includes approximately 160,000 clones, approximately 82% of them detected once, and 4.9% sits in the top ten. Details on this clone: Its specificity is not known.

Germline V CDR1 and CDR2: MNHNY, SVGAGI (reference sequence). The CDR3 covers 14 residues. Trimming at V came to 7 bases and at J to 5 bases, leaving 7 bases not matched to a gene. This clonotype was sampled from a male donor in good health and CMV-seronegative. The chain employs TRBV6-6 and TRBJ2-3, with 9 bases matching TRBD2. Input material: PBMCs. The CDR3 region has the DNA TGTGCCAGCACGCGGGGGGGCTTTGTAGATACGCAGTATTTT. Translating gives CASTRGGFVDTQYF.